The rows below give T cell receptor beta chains drawn from one sample of a study of blood T cell repertoires in COVID-19. Only in-frame clones appear in the TCRdb table, and some are missing; sequencing was by immunoSEQ multiplex PCR. Of about 190,000 clones listed, less than 85% are singletons. The sequencing input was PBMCs or T cells enriched from blood (not recorded which). The source is a woman in her 30s who had recovered from COVID-19. CDR3s include the opening cysteine and the closing phenylalanine or tryptophan. A D gene is named only where the DNA matches it firmly. Some rows mark clone size as missing; the rest say once, few, many or name a class of expanded clone.

J: TRBJ2-7; size: .; V: TRBV5-1; D: TRBD1; CDR3: CASSLGGTGGGEQYF; DNA: TGCGCCAGCAGCTTGGGAGGGACAGGGGGAGGCGAGCAGTACTTC
J: TRBJ1-2; size: once; V: TRBV5-4; D: .; CDR3: CASSLDGNRGYTF; DNA: TGTGCCAGCAGCCTGGATGGAAACAGGGGCTACACCTTC
J: TRBJ2-1; size: few; V: TRBV24-1; D: TRBD2; CDR3: CATSDPTGGAGVRNEQFF; DNA: TGTGCCACCAGTGACCCAACGGGGGGAGCGGGAGTGCGGAATGAGCAGTTCTTC
J: TRBJ1-4; size: .; V: TRBV11-2; D: TRBD1; CDR3: CASSLGFDREELFF; DNA: TGTGCCAGCAGCTTAGGGTTCGACAGGGAGGAACTGTTTTTT
J: TRBJ1-2; size: .; V: TRBV28; D: .; CDR3: CASSLGGPGIYGYTF; DNA: TGTGCCAGCAGTTTGGGGGGGCCGGGGATCTATGGCTACACCTTC
J: TRBJ2-7; size: few; V: TRBV7-8; D: .; CDR3: CASSLGRAYEQYF; DNA: TGTGCCAGCAGCTTAGGCAGGGCCTACGAGCAGTACTTC
J: TRBJ1-5; size: .; V: TRBV30; D: .; CDR3: CAWSPPQNRPQHF; DNA: TGTGCCTGGAGCCCTCCCCAGAATCGGCCCCAGCATTTT
J: TRBJ2-6; size: once; V: TRBV2; D: TRBD1; CDR3: CASRRQGFGAGANVLTF; DNA: TGTGCCAGCAGGAGACAGGGATTTGGCGCTGGGGCCAACGTCCTGACTTTC
J: TRBJ1-1; size: .; V: TRBV6-5; D: .; CDR3: CASSYSTGMNTEAFF; DNA: TGTGCCAGCAGTTACTCGACGGGGATGAACACTGAAGCTTTCTTT
J: TRBJ2-1; size: .; V: TRBV24-1; D: TRBD1; CDR3: CATSDLQGDEQFF; DNA: TGTGCCACCAGTGATTTGCAGGGGGATGAGCAGTTCTTC
J: TRBJ1-4; size: .; V: TRBV5-8; D: TRBD1; CDR3: CASSFYWGQRVSSTNEKLFF; DNA: TGTGCCAGCAGCTTTTATTGGGGACAGCGCGTATCCTCAACTAATGAAAAACTGTTTTTT
J: TRBJ2-5; size: once; V: TRBV7-2; D: .; CDR3: CASSLSLAQETQYF; DNA: TGTGCCAGCAGCTTAAGCCTAGCCCAAGAGACCCAGTACTTC
J: TRBJ1-3; size: .; V: TRBV29-1; D: .; CDR3: CSVGSSGGGNTIYF; DNA: TGCAGCGTTGGGTCCTCCGGAGGGGGAAACACCATATATTTT
J: TRBJ1-5; size: .; V: TRBV7-2; D: TRBD1; CDR3: CASSYRGDQPQHF; DNA: TGTGCCAGCAGTTACAGGGGTGATCAGCCCCAGCATTTT
J: TRBJ1-3; size: .; V: TRBV5-6; D: .; CDR3: CASTLLSSGNTIYF; DNA: TGTGCCAGCACCTTACTGAGCTCTGGAAACACCATATATTTT
J: TRBJ1-2; size: few; V: TRBV28; D: .; CDR3: CASSLLYGLEDYGYTF; DNA: TGTGCCAGCAGTTTACTCTACGGACTCGAGGATTATGGCTACACCTTC
J: TRBJ1-1; size: .; V: TRBV19; D: .; CDR3: CASSGGSNTEAFF; DNA: TGTGCCAGTAGTGGCGGGAGTAACACTGAAGCTTTCTTT
J: TRBJ2-1; size: .; V: TRBV11-2; D: TRBD2; CDR3: CASSLVRGLAGWNEQFF; DNA: TGTGCCAGCAGCCTAGTCCGTGGGCTAGCGGGGTGGAATGAGCAGTTCTTC
J: TRBJ1-5; size: .; V: TRBV18; D: TRBD1; CDR3: CASSPDRGSSNQPQHF; DNA: TGTGCCAGCTCACCAGACAGGGGGAGCAGCAATCAGCCCCAGCATTTT
J: TRBJ2-2; size: .; V: TRBV28; D: TRBD1; CDR3: CASRLSSGTAAGELFF; DNA: TGTGCCAGCAGGCTCTCGTCCGGGACAGCCGCGGGGGAGCTGTTTTTT
J: TRBJ1-1; size: .; V: TRBV27; D: TRBD1; CDR3: CASSPLGTGGGYTEAFF; DNA: TGTGCCAGCAGCCCCCTTGGGACAGGGGGTGGGTACACTGAAGCTTTCTTT
J: TRBJ2-4; size: .; V: TRBV14; D: .; CDR3: CASSQATFTNIQYF; DNA: TGTGCCAGCAGCCAAGCCACATTTACCAACATTCAGTACTTC
J: TRBJ1-5; size: .; V: TRBV28; D: .; CDR3: CASSLTSPFSNQPQHF; DNA: TGTGCCAGCAGTTTAACCAGTCCCTTTAGCAATCAGCCCCAGCATTTT
J: TRBJ2-2; size: .; V: TRBV5-4; D: TRBD2; CDR3: CASSSGLAGNTGELFF; DNA: TGTGCCAGCAGCTCCGGACTAGCGGGGAACACCGGGGAGCTGTTTTTT
J: TRBJ2-7; size: few; V: TRBV4-2; D: TRBD1; CDR3: CASSQLQGAGEQYF; DNA: TGTGCCAGCAGCCAACTCCAGGGGGCCGGCGAGCAGTACTTC
J: TRBJ2-3; size: .; V: TRBV7-9; D: TRBD2; CDR3: CASSLGLAGGPADTQYF; DNA: TGTGCCAGCAGCTTAGGACTAGCGGGGGGGCCCGCAGATACGCAGTATTTT
J: TRBJ1-2; size: .; V: TRBV19; D: TRBD1; CDR3: CASSPQGAGYGYTF; DNA: TGTGCCAGTAGTCCACAGGGGGCAGGTTATGGCTACACCTTC
J: TRBJ2-1; size: .; V: TRBV13; D: .; CDR3: CASSSTLTNEQFF; DNA: TGTGCCAGCAGCTCAACACTAACTAATGAGCAGTTCTTC
J: TRBJ2-1; size: once; V: TRBV9; D: .; CDR3: CASSVGGLEQFF; DNA: TGTGCCAGCAGCGTAGGAGGGCTCGAGCAGTTCTTC
J: TRBJ1-5; size: .; V: TRBV19; D: TRBD1; CDR3: CASSGPGTVNQPQHF; DNA: TGTGCCAGTTCCGGACCTGGGACAGTCAATCAGCCCCAGCATTTT
J: TRBJ1-1; size: many; V: TRBV27; D: .; CDR3: CASALRGNRNTEAFF; DNA: TGTGCCAGCGCGCTCCGGGGGAACAGGAACACTGAAGCTTTCTTT
J: TRBJ2-3; size: .; V: TRBV30; D: TRBD1; CDR3: CAWSGTGASTDTQYF; DNA: TGTGCCTGGAGCGGGACAGGGGCTAGCACAGATACGCAGTATTTT
J: TRBJ1-1; size: .; V: TRBV18; D: TRBD1; CDR3: CASSPGGANTEAFF; DNA: TGTGCCAGCTCTCCAGGGGGCGCGAACACTGAAGCTTTCTTT
J: TRBJ1-1; size: many; V: TRBV7-2; D: .; CDR3: CASSLVARAEGAFF; DNA: TGTGCCAGCAGCTTAGTGGCCAGGGCGGAGGGAGCTTTCTTT
J: TRBJ2-5; size: .; V: TRBV28; D: TRBD2; CDR3: CAAGGRIKETQYF; DNA: TGTGCCGCGGGAGGGCGGATTAAAGAGACCCAGTACTTC
J: TRBJ1-1; size: few; V: TRBV20-1; D: .; CDR3: CSAWDTPEAFF; DNA: TGCAGTGCATGGGACACCCCTGAAGCTTTCTTT
J: TRBJ2-1; size: .; V: TRBV11-3; D: .; CDR3: CASSLWEMNEQFF; DNA: TGTGCCAGCAGCTTATGGGAGATGAATGAGCAGTTCTTC
J: TRBJ1-1; size: once; V: TRBV7-2; D: .; CDR3: CASSLGGAGLAFF; DNA: TGTGCCAGCAGCCTCGGTGGGGCAGGGCTAGCTTTCTTT
J: TRBJ1-2; size: few; V: TRBV19; D: .; CDR3: CASSISRDRNGYTF; DNA: TGTGCCAGTAGTATAAGCAGGGATCGGAATGGCTACACCTTC
J: TRBJ2-2; size: .; V: TRBV19; D: .; CDR3: CASSIKRDTGELFF; DNA: TGTGCCAGTAGTATAAAGCGGGACACCGGGGAGCTGTTTTTT
J: TRBJ1-5; size: .; V: TRBV28; D: .; CDR3: CASSLTFVASNQPQHF; DNA: TGTGCCAGCAGTTTGACTTTTGTAGCGAGCAATCAGCCCCAGCATTTT
J: TRBJ2-1; size: .; V: TRBV19; D: TRBD2; CDR3: CASRLGLAGGGEQFF; DNA: TGTGCCAGTAGGTTGGGACTAGCGGGAGGGGGGGAGCAGTTCTTC
J: TRBJ2-1; size: .; V: TRBV27; D: .; CDR3: CASSLTGLFDNEQFF; DNA: TGTGCCAGCAGTTTGACAGGCTTGTTTGACAATGAGCAGTTCTTC
J: TRBJ1-2; size: .; V: TRBV27; D: .; CDR3: CASSLSTGTGYTF; DNA: TGTGCCAGCAGTTTATCAACAGGGACTGGCTACACCTTC
J: TRBJ1-1; size: .; V: TRBV6-5; D: TRBD1; CDR3: CASSYFDRDTEAFF; DNA: TGTGCCAGCAGTTACTTCGACAGGGACACTGAAGCTTTCTTT
J: TRBJ2-7; size: .; V: TRBV7-6; D: TRBD2; CDR3: CASSLEGRGASGFREQYF; DNA: TGTGCCAGCAGCTTAGAGGGGAGAGGGGCTAGCGGTTTCAGGGAGCAGTACTTC
J: TRBJ1-1; size: .; V: TRBV7-6; D: TRBD1; CDR3: CASSPRTGETEAFF; DNA: TGTGCCAGCAGCCCCCGGACAGGGGAAACTGAAGCTTTCTTT
J: TRBJ1-1; size: .; V: TRBV10-3; D: .; CDR3: CATSPGNTEAFF; DNA: TGTGCCACGTCACCCGGGAACACTGAAGCTTTCTTT
J: TRBJ1-5; size: .; V: TRBV27; D: TRBD1; CDR3: CASIGTATQPQHF; DNA: TGTGCCAGCATCGGGACAGCGACTCAGCCCCAGCATTTT
J: TRBJ2-3; size: .; V: TRBV5-1; D: TRBD2; CDR3: CASSLASGRRGTDTQYF; DNA: TGCGCCAGCAGCTTGGCTAGCGGTCGGCGGGGGACAGATACGCAGTATTTT
J: TRBJ2-3; size: .; V: TRBV30; D: .; CDR3: CAWSVSSLDTQYF; DNA: TGTGCCTGGAGTGTTTCGAGCCTAGATACGCAGTATTTT
J: TRBJ2-5; size: .; V: TRBV7-2; D: TRBD1; CDR3: CASSLGQGQETQYF; DNA: TGTGCCAGCAGCTTAGGACAGGGGCAAGAGACCCAGTACTTC
J: TRBJ1-2; size: .; V: TRBV19; D: .; CDR3: CASRTTASANYGYTF; DNA: TGTGCCAGTAGGACAACCGCCTCAGCTAACTATGGCTACACCTTC
J: TRBJ1-6; size: once; V: TRBV29-1; D: .; CDR3: CSAQDRENSPLHF; DNA: TGCAGCGCTCAGGACAGAGAAAATTCACCCCTCCACTTT
J: TRBJ1-5; size: .; V: TRBV7-9; D: .; CDR3: CASSPTGPQPQHF; DNA: TGTGCCAGCAGCCCGACAGGCCCTCAGCCCCAGCATTTT